This T cell receptor (beta chain) was documented in a study of blood T cell repertoires in COVID-19. Background on the study: Researchers got acute and convalescent COVID-19 samples from the United States, Italy and Spain. The analysed material was cDNA or gDNA that came from T cells, B-cell-depleted T cells, or PBMCs.

Germline V gene sequence: CDR1 SGHNT, CDR2 YYREEE (reference sequence). The CDR3 is made up of 14 amino acids. V was pared by 6 bases and J by 10 bases, with 12 bases of the junction left unmatched. This clone has a handful of counts. Only in-frame clones appear in the TCRdb table, and some are missing; sequencing was by immunoSEQ multiplex PCR. This sample has 150,000 to 200,000 clones; approximately 80% occur once, and the top ten carry about a fifth. The V and J genes are TRBV5-4 and TRBJ1-3, with 8 nucleotides matching TRBD1. The receptor was derived from a woman aged 80 or over with acute or convalescent COVID-19. Sample: peripheral blood. CDR3 in DNA: TGTGCCAGCAACGATGGACAGGGCGTGGGGACCATATATTTT. As protein: CASNDGQGVGTIYF.